Below, one TCR beta chain is given with its context. The target antigen is unknown. The repertoire was sequenced with immunoSEQ multiplex PCR; TCRdb's copy has only in-frame clones and lacks some. The table includes about 440,000 clones, about 90% detected once. The record originates from a study of Ad26.COV2.S vaccination and SARS-CoV-2 variants. Across the study: In the study, Ad26.COV2.S was injected intramuscularly once, or twice 56 days apart.

The treatment: some 20 received Ad26.COV2.S at low or high dose, single or two shots; 5 received placebo; per-sample allocation not given. Sampling happened 63 days after the first vaccine or placebo injection. Its platform was an Ad26 vector, and its expressed antigen was Wuhan-strain SARS-CoV-2 spike. Study observations and caveats: Possibly, TCR breadth and depth analyses underestimated total T cell responses. Recipients of either vaccine or placebo displayed similar breadth of non-spike TCRs.

Germline V gene data show CDR1 as SNHLY and CDR2 as FYNNEI. This CDR3 is built from 16 residues. J gave up 6 bases and V 7 bases, and 14 bases lay outside the gene matches. The chain couples TRBV2 to TRBJ1-4; 7 bases line up with TRBD1. Sequences were derived from peripheral blood, sampled in a trial of Ad26.COV2.S vaccine versus placebo. The sequence derives from a person aged 18-65 years who received the Ad26.COV2.S COVID-19 vaccine or a placebo. As DNA, the CDR3 is TGTGCCAGCAACGAACGGGAGGGAGGGGGCGATGAAAAACTGTTTTTT. This gives the protein CASNEREGGGDEKLFF.